The present TCR beta chain was sequenced within a study of shared clonotypes between healthy human individuals. CD8 cells regarded as naive lacked CD45RO, were positively chosen for CCR7, and omitted terminally differentiated effector memory CD45RA+ cells. Trimming left V 5 bases short and J 7 bases short, with 12 bases between. Germline CDR1 PRHDT, CDR2 FYEKMQ (reference sequence). This CDR3 spans 12 amino acids. Sequenced by immunoSEQ multiplex PCR; TCRdb stores in-frame clones only, minus some. The table lists hundreds of thousands of clones, roughly 95% of them singletons. Specimen: naive CD8+ T cells sorted from blood. This clonotype was obtained from a woman aged 25 to 39 in good health. V usage is TRBV13 and J usage is TRBJ2-7; D not resolved. The CDR3 DNA is TGTGCCAGCAGCCACCGCGGTGCAGAGCAGTACTTC. This codes for CASSHRGAEQYF.